This entry features one T cell receptor (beta chain) sequence. Per the germline V gene, CDR1 is SGHVS and CDR2 is FQNEAQ. With 4 bases clipped from V and 3 bases from J, the junction kept 17 bases outside the gene matches. This CDR3 contains 18 residues. Clones were sequenced by immunoSEQ multiplex PCR, and TCRdb holds only the in-frame ones, with some missing. The sample yields about 44,000 clones, approximately 88% seen once. The sample is drawn from a study of blood T cell repertoires in COVID-19. The overall study: Specimens from acute and convalescent COVID-19 originated in the United States, Italy and Spain.

The source material was peripheral blood. The chain couples TRBV7-8 to TRBJ2-5, with 7 positions matching TRBD2. The sequence came from a middle-aged woman with acute or convalescent COVID-19. CDR3 DNA sequence: TGTGCCAGCAGCTCACGGGATAGGGAACTAGCGAGAAAAGAGACCCAGTACTTC. Its translation: CASSSRDRELARKETQYF.